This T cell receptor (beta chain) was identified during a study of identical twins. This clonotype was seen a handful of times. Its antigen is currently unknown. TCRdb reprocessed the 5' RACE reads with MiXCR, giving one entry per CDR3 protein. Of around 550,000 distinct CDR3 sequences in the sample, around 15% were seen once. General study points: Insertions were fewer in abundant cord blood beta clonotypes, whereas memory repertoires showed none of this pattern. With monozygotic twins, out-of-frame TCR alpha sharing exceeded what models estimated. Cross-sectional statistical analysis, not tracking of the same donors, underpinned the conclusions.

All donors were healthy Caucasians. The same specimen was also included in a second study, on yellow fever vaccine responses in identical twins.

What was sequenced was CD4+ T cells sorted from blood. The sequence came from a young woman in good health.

The CDR3 loop is CSVQGVSYNEQFF. The CDR3 DNA sequence: TGCAGCGTTCAAGGGGTCTCCTACAATGAGCAGTTCTTC. The chain has TRBV29-1 and TRBJ2-1; D may be TRBD1 (5 bases). Germline V CDR1 and CDR2: SQVTM, ANQGSEA. This CDR3 has 13 amino acids. V shed 5 bases and J shed 0 bases, with 8 bases lying between them.